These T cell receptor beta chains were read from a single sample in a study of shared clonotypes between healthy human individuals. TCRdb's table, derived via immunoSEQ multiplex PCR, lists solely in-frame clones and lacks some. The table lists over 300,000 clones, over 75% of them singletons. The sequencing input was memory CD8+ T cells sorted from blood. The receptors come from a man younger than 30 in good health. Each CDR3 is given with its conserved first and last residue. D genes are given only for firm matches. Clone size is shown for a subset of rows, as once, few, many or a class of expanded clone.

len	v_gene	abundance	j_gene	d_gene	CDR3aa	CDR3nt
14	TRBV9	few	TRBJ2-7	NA	CASSVGGSPYEQYF	TGTGCCAGCAGCGTAGGGGGCAGTCCCTACGAGCAGTACTTC
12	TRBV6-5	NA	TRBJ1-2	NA	CASSFGGGGYTF	TGTGCCAGCAGTTTCGGGGGCGGAGGCTACACCTTC
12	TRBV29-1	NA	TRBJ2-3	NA	CSGRQSTDTQYF	TGCAGCGGCAGACAGAGCACAGATACGCAGTATTTT
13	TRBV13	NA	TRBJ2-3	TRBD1	CASSAQGLDTQYF	TGTGCCAGCAGCGCACAGGGGCTAGATACGCAGTATTTT
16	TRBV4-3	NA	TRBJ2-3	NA	CASSQERFTSTDTQYF	TGCGCCAGCAGCCAAGAGCGGTTTACTAGCACAGATACGCAGTATTTT
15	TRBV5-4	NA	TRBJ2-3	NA	CASSLVDFNTDTQYF	TGTGCCAGCAGCTTAGTGGACTTTAACACAGATACGCAGTATTTT
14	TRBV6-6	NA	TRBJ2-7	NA	CASSYPGEGYEQYF	TGTGCCAGCAGTTACCCAGGGGAAGGCTACGAGCAGTACTTC
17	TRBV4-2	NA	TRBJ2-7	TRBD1	CASSQEIPGQGAYEQYF	TGTGCCAGCAGCCAAGAGATTCCCGGACAGGGGGCGTACGAGCAGTACTTC
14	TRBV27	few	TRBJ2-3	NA	CASKPGVGTDTQYF	TGTGCCAGCAAGCCCGGCGTGGGCACAGATACGCAGTATTTT
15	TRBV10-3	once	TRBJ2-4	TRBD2	CAISDTDRLAGIQYF	TGTGCCATCAGCGATACAGATAGACTAGCTGGCATTCAGTACTTC
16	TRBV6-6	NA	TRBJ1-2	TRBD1	CASSYSTGQEDYGYTF	TGTGCCAGCAGTTACTCGACGGGACAGGAGGACTATGGCTACACCTTC
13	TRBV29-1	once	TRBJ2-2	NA	CSGLAENTGELFF	TGCAGCGGCTTAGCTGAGAACACCGGGGAGCTGTTTTTT
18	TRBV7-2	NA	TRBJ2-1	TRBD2	CASSLLWGLAGGGNEQFF	TGTGCCAGCAGCTTACTTTGGGGACTAGCGGGAGGGGGCAATGAGCAGTTCTTC
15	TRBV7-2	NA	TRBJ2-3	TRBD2	CASSLLAGGPDTQYF	TGTGCCAGCAGCTTACTAGCGGGAGGCCCAGATACGCAGTATTTT
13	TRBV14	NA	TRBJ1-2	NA	CASSPTGSYGYTF	TGTGCCAGCAGCCCTACAGGGTCCTATGGCTACACCTTC
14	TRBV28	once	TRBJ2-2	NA	CASSKESNTGELFF	TGTGCCAGCAGCAAGGAATCGAACACCGGGGAGCTGTTTTTT
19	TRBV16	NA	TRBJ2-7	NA	CASAPPLADPRSFFYEQYF	TGTGCCAGCGCCCCCCCGCTAGCCGATCCCAGGTCGTTTTTCTACGAGCAGTACTTC
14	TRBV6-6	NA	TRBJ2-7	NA	CASSSRLASYEQYF	TGTGCCAGCAGCTCCAGATTGGCCTCCTACGAGCAGTACTTC
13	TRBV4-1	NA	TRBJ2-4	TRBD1	CASSQDRGHIQYF	TGCGCCAGCAGCCAAGATAGGGGGCACATTCAGTACTTC
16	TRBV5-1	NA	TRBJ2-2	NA	CASSLEGILNTGELFF	TGCGCCAGCAGCTTGGAAGGGATTCTAAACACCGGGGAGCTGTTTTTT
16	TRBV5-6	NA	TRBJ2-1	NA	CASSSRTVGVYNEQFF	TGTGCCAGCAGCTCCCGGACTGTGGGGGTGTACAATGAGCAGTTCTTC
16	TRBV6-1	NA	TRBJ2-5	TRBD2	CASSEGLAGRGETQYF	TGTGCCAGCAGTGAGGGACTAGCGGGGAGGGGGGAGACCCAGTACTTC
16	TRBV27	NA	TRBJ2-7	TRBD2	CASSPQPTSSSHEQYF	TGTGCCAGCAGTCCCCAACCGACTAGCTCCTCCCACGAGCAGTACTTC
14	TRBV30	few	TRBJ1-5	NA	CAWGGENSNQPQHF	TGTGCCTGGGGTGGGGAGAATAGCAATCAGCCCCAGCATTTT
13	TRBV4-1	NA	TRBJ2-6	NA	CASGQSGANVLTF	TGCGCCAGCGGACAGTCTGGGGCCAACGTCCTGACTTTC
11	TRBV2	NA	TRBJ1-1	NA	CASLWSTEAFF	TGTGCCAGCCTGTGGTCCACTGAAGCTTTCTTT
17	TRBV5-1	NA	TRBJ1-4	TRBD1	CASSFRDRGGREEKLFF	TGCGCCAGCAGCTTCCGGGACAGGGGCGGAAGGGAGGAAAAACTGTTTTTT
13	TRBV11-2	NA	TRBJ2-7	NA	CASSLGAAYEQYF	TGTGCCAGCAGCTTAGGGGCGGCCTACGAGCAGTACTTC
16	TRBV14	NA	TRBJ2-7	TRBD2	CASSQDRAGGSYEQYF	TGTGCCAGCAGCCAAGATCGGGCGGGAGGCTCCTACGAGCAGTACTTC
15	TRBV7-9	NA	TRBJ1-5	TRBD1	CASSPGTGSNQPQHF	TGTGCCAGCAGCCCTGGGACAGGTTCCAATCAGCCCCAGCATTTT
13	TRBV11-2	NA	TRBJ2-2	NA	CASSLTNTGELFF	TGTGCCAGCAGCTTAACAAACACCGGGGAGCTGTTTTTT
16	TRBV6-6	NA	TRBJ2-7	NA	CASSPWTDPLISEQYF	TGTGCCAGCAGTCCCTGGACAGACCCCTTAATAAGCGAGCAGTACTTC
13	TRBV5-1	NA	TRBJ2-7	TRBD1	CASRWDSSYEQYF	TGCGCCAGCAGATGGGACAGCTCCTACGAGCAGTACTTC